Following are 21 T cell receptor beta chains from one sample sequenced in a study of response to subunit inactivated influenza vaccine. Via MiXCR, TCRdb re-called the RT-PCR reads, giving one row per CDR3 protein. The top ten hold approximately 10% of the sample, which has about 620,000 distinct CDR3 sequences, about 11% seen once. These same data were also listed under a study on T cells expressing NK-cell markers. That study reports: In generating TCR beta cDNA, 5'RACE template switching with UMIs was used.

This specimen was PBMCs from blood, taken on the day of vaccination. The receptor source for this set is a man aged 45-60 years who received an inactivated influenza vaccine.

This clonotype was found a few times. J is TRBJ1-2 and V is TRBV12-3 or TRBV12-4, with a tentative D call TRBD1 (6 bases). The CDR3 is 14 amino acids. Trimming pared 0 bases from V and 9 bases from J, leaving 14 bases between. The CDR3: CASSLANLGGSYTF. In nucleotides, the CDR3 is TGTGCCAGCAGTTTAGCGAATTTAGGGGGGAGCTACACCTTC.

This clonotype came up a few times. The rearrangement uses TRBV28 and TRBJ2-2; 12 positions match TRBD2. V shed 7 bases and J 2 bases; nucleotides not matched to a gene: 14. Germline V CDR1 and CDR2: MDHEN, SYDVKM. This CDR3 comprises 19 residues. In nucleotides, the CDR3 is TGTGCCAGCACGCTAGCGGGAGGGCCGGGGTTGGTTAACACCGGGGAGCTGTTTTTT. Its protein is CASTLAGGPGLVNTGELFF. Full variable domain (rest looked up from reference TRBV28 and TRBJ2-2): DVKVTQSSRYLVKRTGEKVFLECVQDMDHENMFWYRQDPGLGLRLIYFSYDVKMKEKGDIPEGYSVSREKKERFSLILESASTNQTSMYLCASTLAGGPGLVNTGELFFGEGSRLTVL.

This clonotype showed up many times. The gene calls are TRBV5-1 and TRBJ2-1; D unresolved. Trimming took off 0 bases at V and 7 bases at J, with 11 bases between the two ends. Germline V lookup: CDR1 SGHRS, CDR2 YFSETQ. The CDR3 extends over 14 amino acids. The CDR3 region has the DNA TGCGCCAGCAGCTTGGCCGTTGCTGAGAATGAGCAGTTCTTC. Its protein is CASSLAVAENEQFF.

This clonotype was seen more than once but under ten times. CDR3 nucleotide sequence: TGTGCCAGCAGTGAAAGGACCGGGAGGGGTGAGCAGTTCTTC. Its protein product is CASSERTGRGEQFF. The V call is TRBV6-1, the J call TRBJ2-1, with 8 bases fitting TRBD2. Germline CDR1 and CDR2: MNHNS and SASEGT. Unmatched junction bases numbered 6, after V lost 2 bases and J lost 9 bases. This CDR3 is 14 amino acids long.

The J gene is TRBJ2-2, the V gene TRBV28; TRBD2 matches 8 bases. Germline CDR1 reads MDHEN; CDR2 reads SYDVKM. The CDR3 totals 17 residues. V shed 6 bases and J 5 bases; nucleotides not matched to a gene: 14. The CDR3 DNA follows: TGTGCCAGCAGCTACTTCTCGGGAGGGCCAGGAACCGGGGAGCTGTTTTTT. Amino acids: CASSYFSGGPGTGELFF. The full variable domain, completed using reference TRBV28 and TRBJ2-2, is DVKVTQSSRYLVKRTGEKVFLECVQDMDHENMFWYRQDPGLGLRLIYFSYDVKMKEKGDIPEGYSVSREKKERFSLILESASTNQTSMYLCASSYFSGGPGTGELFFGEGSRLTVL.

At least ten counts were recorded for this clonotype. The gene calls are TRBV12-3 or TRBV12-4 and TRBJ1-5; tentative D call: TRBD1 (5 bases). Between the trimmed V and J ends, which lost 7 bases and 6 bases, there was a span of 10 bases. This CDR3 has 12 amino acids. The CDR3 loop is CASTMGGQPQHF. DNA for the CDR3: TGTGCCAGCACCATGGGGGGTCAGCCCCAGCATTTT.

This clonotype was seen more than once but under ten times. The J gene is TRBJ2-1, the V gene TRBV6-1; 9 positions match TRBD1. Germline V CDR1 and CDR2: MNHNS, SASEGT. V was clipped by 8 bases and J by 5 bases; unmatched bases: 7. This CDR3 is 14 amino acids long. The CDR3 coding sequence is TGTGCCAGCCTGGACAGGGGTCCTAACAATGAGCAGTTCTTC. Protein: CASLDRGPNNEQFF.

This clonotype was seen only a few times. The chain links TRBV2 to TRBJ2-1; D ambiguous. The CDR3 runs to 14 residues. The V gene's germline CDR1 is SNHLY and CDR2 FYNNEI. V was pared by 2 bases and J by 7 bases, with 12 bases between. The CDR3 here is CASSEFRWRNEQFF. The DNA of the CDR3 is TGTGCCAGCAGTGAATTCCGGTGGCGAAATGAGCAGTTCTTC.

This clonotype has just a few counts. The J gene is TRBJ2-7, the V gene TRBV24-1, with unresolved D. The CDR3 covers 11 residues. The V gene's germline CDR1 is KGHDR and CDR2 SFDVKD. In DNA, the CDR3 is TGTGCTGAATCGGCAGACGACGAGCAGTACTTC. Translated: CAESADDEQYF.

This clonotype was seen more than once but under ten times. The rearrangement joins TRBV4-1 to TRBJ2-1; the match to TRBD1 covers 7 bases. The CDR3 extends over 14 amino acids. With V trimmed by 4 bases and J by 7 bases, 7 bases remained unmatched. The germline CDR1 and CDR2 sequences are MGHRA and YSYEKL. CDR3 coding DNA: TGCGCCAGCAGCCTACCGGGACAGTCAAATGAGCAGTTCTTC. Translating gives CASSLPGQSNEQFF.

V gene TRBV28 combines with J gene TRBJ2-5, with 7 bases matching TRBD1. The germline V gene has CDR1 MDHEN and CDR2 SYDVKM. This CDR3 region has 15 residues. The J segment lost 1 base and the V segment lost 4 bases, leaving 6 bases of the junction unmatched. CDR3 nucleotides: TGTGCCAGCAGTTACCAGGGGGTGTTCCAAGAGACCCAGTACTTC. Translated: CASSYQGVFQETQYF.

This CDR3 reads CASSRSTSGDQETQYF. DNA for the CDR3: TGCGCCAGCAGCCGGAGCACTAGCGGGGATCAAGAGACCCAGTACTTC. The chain uses TRBV4-1 and TRBJ2-5; 10 bases align to TRBD2. Per the germline V gene, CDR1 is MGHRA and CDR2 is YSYEKL. The CDR3 has 16 amino acids. V was clipped by 4 bases and J by 2 bases; unmatched bases: 7.

The chain joins TRBV4-1 to TRBJ2-5, with a weak D call TRBD2 (5 bases). Trimming cost V 0 bases and J 7 bases, with 12 bases left between them. Germline V gene sequence: CDR1 MGHRA, CDR2 YSYEKL. This CDR3 spans 14 amino acids. The CDR3 loop reads CASSQDHGVGTQYF. The CDR3 DNA reads TGCGCCAGCAGCCAAGATCACGGGGTTGGGACCCAGTACTTC.

CDR3 region: CASSSLAGGPGETQYF. The CDR3 bases are TGCGCCAGCAGCTCATTAGCGGGGGGGCCGGGAGAGACCCAGTACTTC. V gene TRBV5-1 combines with J gene TRBJ2-5, with 11 bases aligning to TRBD2. The CDR3 sequence is 16 residues long. Germline V lookup: CDR1 SGHRS, CDR2 YFSETQ. V gave up 3 bases and J gave up 4 bases; unmatched junction bases: 8.

Only a few counts were recorded for this clonotype. The chain joins TRBV5-1 to TRBJ2-3, with 9 positions matching TRBD2. This CDR3 region has 16 residues. V lost 0 bases to trimming and J lost 2 bases; unmatched junction nucleotides: 4. Germline CDR1 reads SGHRS; CDR2 reads YFSETQ. The CDR3 loop is CASSLASGRLTDTQYF. The CDR3 region has the DNA TGCGCCAGCAGCTTGGCCAGCGGGAGGCTCACAGATACGCAGTATTTT. Full variable domain (missing parts from reference TRBV5-1 and TRBJ2-3): KAGVTQTPRYLIKTRGQQVTLSCSPISGHRSVSWYQQTPGQGLQFLFEYFSETQRNKGNFPGRFSGRQFSNSRSEMNVSTLELGDSALYLCASSLASGRLTDTQYFGPGTRLTVL.

This clonotype was counted a few times. This chain uses TRBV28 with TRBJ1-1; D ambiguous. Deletions cut 2 bases from V and 1 base from J, with 8 bases between. This CDR3 region has 14 residues. The germline V gene has CDR1 MDHEN and CDR2 SYDVKM. CDR3 residues: CASSLDFKNTEAFF. CDR3 nucleotides: TGTGCCAGCAGTTTAGATTTTAAGAACACTGAAGCTTTCTTT.

This clonotype has ten or more counts. The chain joins TRBV12-3 or TRBV12-4 to TRBJ2-5; D ambiguous. The V end lost 2 bases, the J end lost 0 bases, and 4 bases lay between the germline ends. This CDR3 has 13 amino acids. Here the CDR3 reads CASSLLYQETQYF. DNA of the CDR3: TGTGCCAGCAGTTTACTGTACCAAGAGACCCAGTACTTC.

This clonotype was seen a few times. The chain is built from TRBV7-9 and TRBJ1-1, with 11 positions matching TRBD1. J gave up 4 bases and V 5 bases, and 6 bases lay outside the gene matches. CDR3 size: 15 residues. Germline loops: CDR1 SEHNR, CDR2 FQNEAQ (reference sequence). DNA of the CDR3: TGTGCCAGCAGCGGGACAGGGGGTCGAGGCACTGAAGCTTTCTTT. Translated, it gives CASSGTGGRGTEAFF.

For the CDR3, the DNA is TGTGCCAGCAGCTACCCGAAGGGGGGCCTTAGCACAGATACGCAGTATTTT. It specifies CASSYPKGGLSTDTQYF. The genes are TRBV7-9 and TRBJ2-3, with D perhaps assigned TRBD1 or TRBD2 (6 bases each). V dropped 4 bases and J dropped 0 bases, with 17 bases sitting between them. Per germline, CDR1 SEHNR and CDR2 FQNEAQ (reference sequence). This CDR3 comprises 17 residues.

The chain joins TRBV20-1 to TRBJ2-1; 11 nucleotides match TRBD2. J was trimmed by 0 bases and V by 4 bases; bases with no gene match: 5. The CDR3 is made up of 16 amino acids. Germline assignment: CDR1 DFQATT and CDR2 SNEGSKA (reference sequence). The CDR3 region is CSATPSGGSSYNEQFF. The CDR3 nucleotides are TGCAGTGCTACCCCTAGCGGGGGGAGCTCCTACAATGAGCAGTTCTTC.

This clonotype turned up a few times. The rearrangement uses TRBV29-1 and TRBJ2-2; 7 positions agree with TRBD1. Trimming at V came to 4 bases and at J to 1 base, leaving 3 bases not matched to a gene. The CDR3 totals 14 residues. Germline V lookup: CDR1 SQVTM, CDR2 ANQGSEA. CDR3 loop: CSVGGQVNTGELFF. CDR3 DNA sequence: TGCAGCGTTGGAGGACAGGTGAACACCGGGGAGCTGTTTTTT.